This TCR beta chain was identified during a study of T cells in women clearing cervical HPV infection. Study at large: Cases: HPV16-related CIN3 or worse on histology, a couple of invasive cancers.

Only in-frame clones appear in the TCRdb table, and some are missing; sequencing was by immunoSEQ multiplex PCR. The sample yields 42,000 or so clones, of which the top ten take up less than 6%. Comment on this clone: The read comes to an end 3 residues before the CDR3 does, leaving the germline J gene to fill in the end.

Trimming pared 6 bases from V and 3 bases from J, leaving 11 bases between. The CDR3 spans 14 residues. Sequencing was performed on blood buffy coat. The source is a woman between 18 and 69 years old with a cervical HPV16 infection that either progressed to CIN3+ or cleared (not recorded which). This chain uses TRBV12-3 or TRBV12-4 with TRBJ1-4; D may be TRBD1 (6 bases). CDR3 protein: CASSRDTANEKLFF. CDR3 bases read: TGTGCCAGCAGCCGGGACACGGCTAATGAAAAA.